Sequencing of this T cell receptor beta chain was carried out in a study of human T cells and chemical hapten exposure. Study observations and caveats: Correlating positively with patch test score were the PT1 expanded TCR counts.

Details on this clonotype: The target antigen is unknown.

The germline V gene has CDR1 SNHLY and CDR2 FYNNEI. V lost 2 bases and J 0 bases, leaving 16 bases between the germline ends. The CDR3 spans 17 residues. MiXCR was run by TCRdb on the RACE reads, yielding one entry per CDR3 protein. The table shows a few hundred thousand distinct CDR3 sequences, with around 7.3% occurring only once. As for time point: pre-sensitization, week 0. Treatment given: therapeutic diphenylcyclopropenone sensitization with weekly scalp DPC. The TCR comes from a man aged 18-30 years with alopecia areata. Some clones in this sample may be carry-over from other donors' samples. The J gene is TRBJ1-2, the V gene TRBV2; no firm D call. The source material was whole blood, sampled in connection with sensitization to the hapten diphenylcyclopropenone (DPC). CDR3 region: CASSEPSVWQANYGYTF. The CDR3 DNA is TGTGCCAGCAGTGAACCGTCGGTATGGCAGGCTAACTATGGCTACACCTTC. Filled out from reference TRBV2 and TRBJ1-2, the complete variable domain reads EPEVTQTPSHQVTQMGQEVILRCVPISNHLYFYWYRQILGQKVEFLVSFYNNEISEKSEIFDDQFSVERPDGSNFTLKIRSTKLEDSAMYFCASSEPSVWQANYGYTFGSGTRLTVV.